Detailed here is one TCR beta chain. Its antigen is not known. The entry originates in a study of OX40 agonist ivuxolimab in advanced cancers. Study context: At 0.01 to 10 mg/kg, ivuxolimab was administered intravenously to patients every 2 weeks.

Sequenced by immunoSEQ multiplex PCR; TCRdb stores in-frame clones only, minus some. The sample has fewer than 90,000 clones; approximately 85% are singletons. The study, taken as a whole, reports: Both blood CD4+ and CD8+ T cells showed clonal growth by week 6 at 0.1 to 3.0 mg/kg. Nonresponders included some who also had low normalized T-cell clonal expansion.

V lost 0 bases, J lost 11 bases, and 8 bases stayed unmatched. CDR1 and CDR2 from the germline V gene are SGHRS and YFSETQ. The CDR3 sequence is 15 residues long. The chain recombines TRBV5-1 with TRBJ1-6; TRBD1 agrees at 7 bases. This sequence was found in an adult with an advanced solid tumor such as melanoma, head and neck, liver or kidney cancer. Sequenced here: CD4+ or CD8+ T cells sorted from blood, sampled in a trial of the OX40 agonist ivuxolimab. CDR3 sequence: CASSLDGTERAPLHF. DNA of the CDR3: TGCGCCAGCAGCTTGGATGGGACAGAAAGGGCACCCCTCCACTTT.